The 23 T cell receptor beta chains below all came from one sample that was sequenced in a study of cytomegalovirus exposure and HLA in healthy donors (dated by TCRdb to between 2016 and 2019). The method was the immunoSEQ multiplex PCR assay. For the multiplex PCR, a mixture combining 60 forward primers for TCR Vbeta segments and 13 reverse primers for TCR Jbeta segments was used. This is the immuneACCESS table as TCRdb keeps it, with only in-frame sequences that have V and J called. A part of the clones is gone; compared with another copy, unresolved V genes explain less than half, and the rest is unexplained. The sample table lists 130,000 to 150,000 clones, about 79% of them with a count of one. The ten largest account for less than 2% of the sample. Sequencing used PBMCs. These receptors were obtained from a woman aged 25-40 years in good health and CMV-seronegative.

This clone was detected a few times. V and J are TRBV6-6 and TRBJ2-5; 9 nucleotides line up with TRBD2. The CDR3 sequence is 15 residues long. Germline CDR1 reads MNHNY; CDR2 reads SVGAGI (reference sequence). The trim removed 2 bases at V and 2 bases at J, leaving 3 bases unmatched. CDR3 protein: CASSYPSGGQETQYF. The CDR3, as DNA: TGTGCCAGCAGTTACCCGAGCGGGGGGCAAGAGACCCAGTACTTC.

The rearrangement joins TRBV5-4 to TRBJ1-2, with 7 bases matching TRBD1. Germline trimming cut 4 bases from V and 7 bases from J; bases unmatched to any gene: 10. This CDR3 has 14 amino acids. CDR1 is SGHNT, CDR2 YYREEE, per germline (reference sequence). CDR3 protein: CASSHQGEYSGYTF. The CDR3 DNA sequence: TGTGCCAGCAGCCATCAGGGGGAATACTCTGGCTACACCTTC.

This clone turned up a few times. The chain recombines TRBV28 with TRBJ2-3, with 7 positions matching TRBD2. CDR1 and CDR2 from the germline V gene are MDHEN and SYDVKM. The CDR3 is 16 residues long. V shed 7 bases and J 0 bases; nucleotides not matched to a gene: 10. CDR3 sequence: CASTKPGRESTDTQYF. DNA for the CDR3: TGTGCCAGCACCAAACCAGGGCGGGAGAGCACAGATACGCAGTATTTT.

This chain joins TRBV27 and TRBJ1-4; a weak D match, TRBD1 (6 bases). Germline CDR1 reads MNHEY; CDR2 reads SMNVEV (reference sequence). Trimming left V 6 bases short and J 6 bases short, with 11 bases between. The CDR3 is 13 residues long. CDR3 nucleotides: TGTGCCAGCAGAGGACAGTTGCATGAAAAACTGTTTTTT. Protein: CASRGQLHEKLFF.

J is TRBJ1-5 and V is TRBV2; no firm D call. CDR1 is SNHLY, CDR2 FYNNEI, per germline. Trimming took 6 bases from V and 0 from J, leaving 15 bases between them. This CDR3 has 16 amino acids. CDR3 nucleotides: TGTGCCAGCAGCCAGGTAGAAGGCTATAGCAATCAGCCCCAGCATTTT. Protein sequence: CASSQVEGYSNQPQHF.

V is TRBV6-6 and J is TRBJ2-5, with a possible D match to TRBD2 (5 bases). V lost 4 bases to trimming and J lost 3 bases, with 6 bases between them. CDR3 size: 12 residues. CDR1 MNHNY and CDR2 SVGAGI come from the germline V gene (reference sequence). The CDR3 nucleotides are TGTGCCAGCAGTTTCGGGGAAGAGACCCAGTACTTC. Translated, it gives CASSFGEETQYF.

In DNA form, the CDR3 reads TGTGCCAGCAGCCCAGGACAGGGGGCGGGCTATGGCTACACCTTC. It translates to CASSPGQGAGYGYTF. The rearrangement uses TRBV7-2 and TRBJ1-2; TRBD1 matches 11 bases. The CDR3 is made up of 15 amino acids. V gave up 5 bases and J gave up 4 bases; unmatched junction bases: 6. Per germline, CDR1 SGHTA and CDR2 FQGNSA.

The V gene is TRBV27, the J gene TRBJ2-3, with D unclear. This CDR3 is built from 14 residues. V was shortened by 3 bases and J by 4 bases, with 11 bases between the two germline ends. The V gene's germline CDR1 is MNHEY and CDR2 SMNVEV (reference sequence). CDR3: CASSFWAQADTQYF. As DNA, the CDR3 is TGTGCCAGCAGTTTTTGGGCGCAGGCAGATACGCAGTATTTT.

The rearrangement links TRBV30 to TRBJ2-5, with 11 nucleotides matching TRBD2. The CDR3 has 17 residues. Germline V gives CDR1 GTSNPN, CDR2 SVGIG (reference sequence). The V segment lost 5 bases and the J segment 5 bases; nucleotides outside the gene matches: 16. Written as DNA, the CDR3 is TGTGCCTGGGAAGCGGGGAATCTAGCGGGGGGACGGGAGACCCAGTACTTC. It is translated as CAWEAGNLAGGRETQYF.

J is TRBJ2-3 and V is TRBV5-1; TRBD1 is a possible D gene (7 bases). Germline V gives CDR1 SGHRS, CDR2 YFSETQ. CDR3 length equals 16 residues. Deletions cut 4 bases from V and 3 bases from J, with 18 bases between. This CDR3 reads CASSAGTATTTDTQYF. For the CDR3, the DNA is TGCGCCAGCAGCGCGGGGACAGCTACAACTACAGATACGCAGTATTTT.

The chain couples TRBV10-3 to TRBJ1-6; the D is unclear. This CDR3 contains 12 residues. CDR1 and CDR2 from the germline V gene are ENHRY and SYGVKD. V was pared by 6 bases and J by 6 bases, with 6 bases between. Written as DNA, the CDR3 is TGTGCCATCAGGGCGGTTAATTCACCCCTCCACTTT. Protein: CAIRAVNSPLHF.

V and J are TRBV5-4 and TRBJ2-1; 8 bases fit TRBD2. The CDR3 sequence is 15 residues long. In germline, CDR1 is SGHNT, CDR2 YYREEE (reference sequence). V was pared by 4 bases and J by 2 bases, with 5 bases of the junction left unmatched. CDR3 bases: TGTGCCAGCAGCCCTCGGGGGGGAACCTACAATGAGCAGTTCTTC. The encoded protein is CASSPRGGTYNEQFF.

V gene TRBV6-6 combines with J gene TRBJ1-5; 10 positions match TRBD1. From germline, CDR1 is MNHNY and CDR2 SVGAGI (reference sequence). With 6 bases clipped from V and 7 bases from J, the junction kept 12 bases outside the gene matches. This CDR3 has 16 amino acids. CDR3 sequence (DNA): TGTGCCAGCAGATCACCGGGACAGGGGTTAAACCAGCCCCAGCATTTT. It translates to CASRSPGQGLNQPQHF.

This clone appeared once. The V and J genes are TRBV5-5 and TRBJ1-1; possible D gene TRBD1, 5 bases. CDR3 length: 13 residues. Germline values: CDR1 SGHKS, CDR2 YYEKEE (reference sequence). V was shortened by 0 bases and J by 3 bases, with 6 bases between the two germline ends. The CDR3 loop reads CASSLAGDTEAFF. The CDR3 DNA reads TGTGCCAGCAGCTTGGCGGGGGACACTGAAGCTTTCTTT. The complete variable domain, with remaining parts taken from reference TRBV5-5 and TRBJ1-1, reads DAGVTQSPTHLIKTRGQQVTLRCSPISGHKSVSWYQQVLGQGPQFIFQYYEKEERGRGNFPDRFSARQFPNYSSELNVNALLLGDSALYLCASSLAGDTEAFFGQGTRLTVV.

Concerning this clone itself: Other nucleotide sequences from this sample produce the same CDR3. In nucleotides, the CDR3 is TGTGCCAGCAGCCCTGGTCAGGGTCCTGGAAACACCATATATTTT. Translating it yields CASSPGQGPGNTIYF. V gene TRBV11-3 combines with J gene TRBJ1-3; the D gene is possibly TRBD1 (5 bases). The germline V gene has CDR1 SGHNT and CDR2 YENEEA. Trimming stripped 5 bases from V and 2 bases from J, with 13 bases between. The CDR3 is 15 amino acids.

Here the CDR3 reads CASRVEASNQPQHF. For the CDR3, the DNA is TGTGCCAGTAGAGTGGAGGCCAGCAATCAGCCCCAGCATTTT. The chain combines TRBV19 with TRBJ1-5; D is uncertain. This CDR3 spans 14 amino acids. Trimming removed 6 bases from V and 1 base from J, with 10 bases in between. CDR1 is LNHDA and CDR2 is SQIVND in the germline V gene (reference sequence).

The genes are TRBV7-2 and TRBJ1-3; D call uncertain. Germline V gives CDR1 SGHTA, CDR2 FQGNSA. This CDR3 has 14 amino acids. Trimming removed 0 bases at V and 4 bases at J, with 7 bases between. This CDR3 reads CASSLAWLGNTIYF. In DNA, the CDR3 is TGTGCCAGCAGCTTAGCGTGGCTGGGAAACACCATATATTTT.

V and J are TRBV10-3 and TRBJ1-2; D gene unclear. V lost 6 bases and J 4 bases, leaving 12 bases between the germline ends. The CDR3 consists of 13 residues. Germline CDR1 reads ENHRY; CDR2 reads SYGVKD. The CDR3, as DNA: TGTGCCATCAGGGAGGAGGGCGTCTATGGCTACACCTTC. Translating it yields CAIREEGVYGYTF.

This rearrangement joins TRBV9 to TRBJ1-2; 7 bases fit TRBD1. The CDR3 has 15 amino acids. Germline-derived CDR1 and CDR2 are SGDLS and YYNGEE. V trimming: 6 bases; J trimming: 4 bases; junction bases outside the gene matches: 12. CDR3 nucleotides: TGTGCCAGCAACCGAGTTGGGACAGACCCCTATGGCTACACCTTC. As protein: CASNRVGTDPYGYTF.

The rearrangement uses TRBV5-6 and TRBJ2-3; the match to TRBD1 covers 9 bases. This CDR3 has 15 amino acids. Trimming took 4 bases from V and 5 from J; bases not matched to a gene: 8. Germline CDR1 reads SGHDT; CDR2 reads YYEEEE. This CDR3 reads CASSLAGQGLDTQYF. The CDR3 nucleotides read TGTGCCAGCAGCCTGGCGGGACAGGGCCTAGATACGCAGTATTTT.

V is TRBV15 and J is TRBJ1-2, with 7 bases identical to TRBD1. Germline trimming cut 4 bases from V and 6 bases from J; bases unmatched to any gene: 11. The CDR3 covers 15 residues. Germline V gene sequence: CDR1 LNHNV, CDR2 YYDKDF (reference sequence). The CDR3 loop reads CATSIMMTGSDGYTF. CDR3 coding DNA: TGTGCCACCAGCATTATGATGACAGGGTCGGATGGCTACACCTTC. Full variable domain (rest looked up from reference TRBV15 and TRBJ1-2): DAMVIQNPRYQVTQFGKPVTLSCSQTLNHNVMYWYQQKSSQAPKLLFHYYDKDFNNEADTPDNFQSRRPNTSFCFLDIRSPGLGDTAMYLCATSIMMTGSDGYTFGSGTRLTVV.

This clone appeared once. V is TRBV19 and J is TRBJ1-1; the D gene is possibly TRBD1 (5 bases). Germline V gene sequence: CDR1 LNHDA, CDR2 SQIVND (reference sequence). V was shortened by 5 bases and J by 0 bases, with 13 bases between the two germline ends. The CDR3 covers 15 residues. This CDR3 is CASSPSTGVNTEAFF. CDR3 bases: TGTGCCAGTAGTCCCTCCACAGGTGTGAACACTGAAGCTTTCTTT.

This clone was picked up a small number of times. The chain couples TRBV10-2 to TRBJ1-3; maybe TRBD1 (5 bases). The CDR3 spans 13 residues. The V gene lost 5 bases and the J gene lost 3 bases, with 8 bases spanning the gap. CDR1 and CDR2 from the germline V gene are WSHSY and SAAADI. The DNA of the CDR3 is TGCGCCAGCAGTAACAGGATTGGAAACACCATATATTTT. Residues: CASSNRIGNTIYF.